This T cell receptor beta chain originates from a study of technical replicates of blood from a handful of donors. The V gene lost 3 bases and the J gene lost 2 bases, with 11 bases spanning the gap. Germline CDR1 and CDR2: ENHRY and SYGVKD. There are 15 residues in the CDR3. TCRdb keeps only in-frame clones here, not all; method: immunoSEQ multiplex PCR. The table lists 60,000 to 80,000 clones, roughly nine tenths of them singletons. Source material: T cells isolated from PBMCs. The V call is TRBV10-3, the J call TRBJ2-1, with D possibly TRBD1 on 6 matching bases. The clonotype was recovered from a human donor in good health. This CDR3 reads CAISEQGGPYNEQFF. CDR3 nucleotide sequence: TGTGCCATCAGTGAACAGGGCGGGCCCTACAATGAGCAGTTCTTC.